The 8 T cell receptor beta chains below come from one sample, sequenced in a study of T cells in Graves' hyperthyroidism and ophthalmopathy. Amplification of TCR beta CDR3 regions used RNA as the template. The study used the HTBI primer set for a first-round RT-PCR of the TCR CDR3. From the multiplex PCR reads, TCRdb called clonotypes with MiXCR, one entry per CDR3 protein. The data show hundreds of thousands of distinct CDR3 sequences, approximately 16% seen once. Sequenced: blood. The receptors were gathered from a woman between 40 and 55 years old with Graves' ophthalmopathy.

This clonotype was recorded at least ten times. This chain uses TRBV3-1 with TRBJ2-5, with D possibly TRBD2 on 6 matching bases. Trimming stripped 4 bases from V and 7 bases from J, with 22 bases between. The CDR3 totals 16 residues. Germline CDR1 LGHDT, CDR2 YNNKEL (reference sequence). The CDR3 region has the DNA TGTGCCAGCAGCCCCTGGGGGGACGGGGGATCCGGGACCCAGTACTTC. This gives the protein CASSPWGDGGSGTQYF.

In its sample, this clonotype was seen many times. The chain recombines TRBV7-9 with TRBJ2-7; TRBD2 matches at 16 bases. Trimming cost V 2 bases and J 7 bases; bases outside gene matches: 8. CDR1 SEHNR and CDR2 FQNEAQ come from the germline V gene (reference sequence). The CDR3 extends over 17 amino acids. In DNA form, the CDR3 reads TGTGCCAGCAGCTTAACGGGGGGGACTAGCGGGAGGGAAGAGCAGTACTTC. This gives the protein CASSLTGGTSGREEQYF.

This clonotype occurred a few times. The chain couples TRBV7-6 to TRBJ1-1; 7 bases agree with TRBD1. CDR1 is SGHVS and CDR2 is FNYEAQ in the germline V gene. CDR3 length: 15 amino acids. With V trimmed by 7 bases and J by 1 base, 9 bases remained unmatched. The CDR3 sequence: CASNLGRTGNTEAFF. The CDR3 DNA reads as TGTGCCAGCAACTTGGGTAGGACAGGGAACACTGAAGCTTTCTTT.

The chain joins TRBV12-5 to TRBJ2-1; TRBD2 is a possible D gene (7 bases). The CDR3 covers 16 residues. CDR1 is LGHNT, CDR2 FRNRAP, per germline. V was shortened by 0 bases and J by 7 bases, with 16 bases between the two germline ends. DNA of the CDR3: TGTGCTAGTGGTTTGGTAGGGGGGGCGGCTAAAAATGAGCAGTTCTTC. Its translation: CASGLVGGAAKNEQFF.

The rearrangement joins TRBV20-1 to TRBJ2-1, with 15 nucleotides matching TRBD2. Germline V gene sequence: CDR1 DFQATT, CDR2 SNEGSKA (reference sequence). The junction had 11 bases not matched to a gene; V was cut back by 6 bases and J by 2 bases. CDR3 length: 18 amino acids. In DNA, the CDR3 is TGCAGTGCCAACCCACCGGGACTAGCGGGAGGTACCTACAATGAGCAGTTCTTC. Translated, it gives CSANPPGLAGGTYNEQFF.

As concerns this clonotype: This may be a read error, as it is one base from a much larger clone. The V gene is TRBV13, the J gene TRBJ1-1; D possibly corresponds to TRBD1 (6 bases). V lost 6 bases to trimming and J lost 4 bases, with 24 bases between them. Germline loops: CDR1 PRHDT, CDR2 FYEKMQ (reference sequence). The CDR3 is 17 residues long. DNA for the CDR3: TGTGCCAGCAGTTTATCTCGGCAGGGGAGGGGAAGCACTGAAGCTTTCTTT. Translation gives CASSLSRQGRGSTEAFF.

This clonotype was picked up many times. The chain is built from TRBV28 and TRBJ1-4, with D uncertain. The CDR3 has 14 residues. Looked up from germline, CDR1 is MDHEN and CDR2 is SYDVKM. Trimming took 1 base from V and 1 from J, leaving 4 bases between them. The CDR3 DNA is TGTGCCAGCAGTTTATCAGAAACTAATGAAAAACTGTTTTTT. Residues: CASSLSETNEKLFF.

The chain couples TRBV12-3 or TRBV12-4 to TRBJ2-4; unclear D gene. Trimming took 7 bases from V and 2 from J, leaving 9 bases between them. The CDR3 spans 13 residues. CDR3 bases: TGTGCCAGCACCTGGGGAACCAAAAACATTCAGTACTTC. Its translation: CASTWGTKNIQYF.